A single sample gave rise to the 5 T cell receptor beta chains below, sequenced in a study of control samples from healthy donors and cancer patients. Only in-frame clones appear in the TCRdb table, and some are missing; sequencing was by immunoSEQ multiplex PCR. The data hold around 190,000 clones, with around 90% observed a single time. Sample: blood. These receptors all come from a woman in her forties or fifties in good health.

The V gene is TRBV3-1 (or the pseudogene TRBV3-2), the J gene TRBJ1-5, with a possible D match to TRBD1 (5 bases). The germline V and J ends were trimmed by 2 bases and 5 bases, with 10 bases remaining between them. Per the germline V gene, CDR1 is LGHDT and CDR2 is YNNKEL (reference sequence). This CDR3 contains 14 residues. The CDR3 is CASSQTSGHQPQHF. CDR3 nucleotides: TGTGCCAGCAGCCAAACTTCGGGGCATCAGCCCCAGCATTTT.

This clone is a singleton in its sample. V and J are TRBV12-5 and TRBJ2-4, with TRBD2 as a possible D gene (6 bases). Between the trimmed V and J ends, which lost 9 bases and 7 bases, there was a span of 25 bases. Germline-derived CDR1 and CDR2 are LGHNT and FRNRAP. The CDR3 sequence is 16 residues long. The CDR3 region is CARGFLPGRDGNIQYF. The CDR3 nucleotides are TGTGCTAGGGGGTTCCTACCGGGGCGGGATGGGAACATTCAGTACTTC. The complete variable domain, with remaining parts taken from reference TRBV12-5 and TRBJ2-4, reads DARVTQTPRHKVTEMGQEVTMRCQPILGHNTVFWYRQTMMQGLELLAYFRNRAPLDDSGMPKDRFSAEMPDATLATLKIQPSEPRDSAVYFCARGFLPGRDGNIQYFGAGTRLSVL.

This clone came up once. The chain employs TRBV27 and TRBJ2-1, with 16 bases identical to TRBD2. CDR1 and CDR2 from the germline V gene are MNHEY and SMNVEV (reference sequence). J was trimmed by 10 bases and V by 3 bases; bases with no gene match: 3. The CDR3 is made up of 15 amino acids. CDR3 in amino acids: CASSFPGLAGGEQFF. The CDR3 coding sequence is TGTGCCAGCAGTTTCCCGGGACTAGCGGGAGGGGAGCAGTTCTTC.

This chain joins TRBV11-2 and TRBJ2-5; D gene unclear. Germline V gives CDR1 SGHAT, CDR2 FQNNGV. The germline V and J ends were trimmed by 4 bases and 5 bases, with 11 bases remaining between them. The CDR3 runs to 13 residues. CDR3 loop: CASSSRPGETQYF. The DNA for the CDR3 is TGTGCCAGCAGCTCCAGACCTGGGGAGACCCAGTACTTC.

CDR3 DNA: TGTGCCAGCAGCTGGACGGTGAATGAAAAACTGTTTTTT. This codes for CASSWTVNEKLFF. The V and J genes are TRBV6-6 and TRBJ1-4, with unresolved D. This CDR3 is 13 amino acids long. CDR1 MNHNY and CDR2 SVGAGI come from the germline V gene (reference sequence). V lost 6 bases, J lost 5 bases, and 10 bases lay in between.